Below, 21 T cell receptor beta chains from the same sample are listed, as sequenced in a study of regulatory T cells in long-lasting Graves disease. The time point is: newly diagnosed GD, antithyroid drugs for less than 3 months. Researchers made the TCR library from RNA that was extracted from PBMCs. Sequencing libraries for TCR beta were prepared with iRepertoire HTBI primers and Arm-PCR of CDR3 regions. Using its own MiXCR run on the multiplex PCR reads, TCRdb lists one record per CDR3 protein. The table includes under 800,000 distinct CDR3 sequences, approximately 15% detected once. This same sample was also part of a study on T cells in Graves' hyperthyroidism and ophthalmopathy.

The sequencing used peripheral blood mononuclear cells (PBMCs), collected at new diagnosis, from a patient treated with antithyroid drugs. Source of these receptors: a woman under 40 with Graves disease.

V and J are TRBV6-1 and TRBJ1-4; TRBD1 aligns across 9 bases. The ends lost 6 bases at V and 0 bases at J; junction bases unmatched: 8. This CDR3 is 17 amino acids long. The germline V gene has CDR1 MNHNS and CDR2 SASEGT. DNA for the CDR3: TGTGCCAGCAGGCTACCGGGACAGGGTTCAACTAATGAAAAACTGTTTTTT. Its protein is CASRLPGQGSTNEKLFF.

The chain has TRBV12-3 or TRBV12-4 and TRBJ1-6; no reliable D call. The CDR3 extends over 13 amino acids. Between the trimmed V and J ends, which lost 3 bases and 9 bases, there was a span of 9 bases. CDR3 DNA: TGTGCCAGCAGTTTCAGTTCTTTTTCACCCCTCCACTTT. Residues: CASSFSSFSPLHF.

The rearrangement links TRBV19 to TRBJ1-1; D is unclear. The CDR3 spans 16 residues. The ends were cut back, 7 bases at V and 1 base at J, with 19 bases in the middle. Germline loops: CDR1 LNHDA, CDR2 SQIVND (reference sequence). The CDR3 DNA follows: TGTGCCAGTATGCCGCGGCAGGAACCTCGGAACACTGAAGCTTTCTTT. It is translated as CASMPRQEPRNTEAFF.

This clonotype turned up a few times. The J gene is TRBJ1-1, the V gene TRBV18; 11 bases map to TRBD1. CDR1 and CDR2 (germline): KGHSH, LQKENI. V dropped 3 bases and J dropped 4; count of bases not matched to a gene: 4. The CDR3 sequence is 15 residues long. The CDR3 region is CASSPGQGDVTEAFF. As DNA, the CDR3 is TGTGCCAGCTCACCGGGACAGGGGGATGTCACTGAAGCTTTCTTT.

J is TRBJ2-3 and V is TRBV24-1; D not resolved. V gave up 0 bases and J gave up 7 bases, with 7 bases separating them. Germline CDR1 is KGHDR and CDR2 is SFDVKD. The CDR3 is 13 residues long. CDR3 coding DNA: TGTGCCACCAGTGATTTGCAATTAAATACGCAGTATTTT. Amino acids: CATSDLQLNTQYF.

This clonotype was seen many times. The rearrangement uses TRBV27 and TRBJ2-5; D is uncertain. CDR1 MNHEY and CDR2 SMNVEV come from the germline V gene (reference sequence). V was trimmed by 5 bases and J by 5 bases, leaving 15 bases between them. The CDR3 extends over 14 amino acids. In DNA form, the CDR3 reads TGTGCCAGCAGTCGGGTTGGAGTCTGGGAGACCCAGTACTTC. Translated, it gives CASSRVGVWETQYF.

This clonotype was detected a few times. The rearrangement joins TRBV10-3 to TRBJ2-5, with a weak D call TRBD2 (5 bases). CDR1 is ENHRY, CDR2 SYGVKD, per germline. The V end lost 10 bases, the J end lost 2 bases, and 11 bases lay between the germline ends. The CDR3 runs 12 residues. The DNA for the CDR3 is TGTGCCACCGGACTGGAACAAGAGACCCAGTACTTC. Translation gives CATGLEQETQYF.

This clonotype has at least ten counts. The DNA for the CDR3 is TGTGCCTGGAGCGGCCTCGTTCGGGAGACCCAGTACTTC. Encoded protein: CAWSGLVRETQYF. This rearrangement joins TRBV30 to TRBJ2-5; D is uncertain. From germline, CDR1 is GTSNPN and CDR2 SVGIG (reference sequence). The length of the CDR3 is 13 residues. V was pared by 3 bases and J by 5 bases, with 13 bases between.

This clonotype was detected many times. The chain carries TRBV5-1 and TRBJ2-1; D unresolved. The CDR3 runs 15 residues. Germline-derived CDR1 and CDR2 are SGHRS and YFSETQ. The V end lost 4 bases, the J end lost 5 bases, and 16 bases lay between the germline ends. The DNA of the CDR3 is TGCGCCAGCAGCCGCCTCCGCCGGGCGGACAATGAGCAGTTCTTC. The encoded protein is CASSRLRRADNEQFF.

In its sample, this clonotype was seen a few times. The V and J genes are TRBV27 and TRBJ2-2; D is ambiguous. The ends were cut back, 6 bases at V and 4 bases at J, with 18 bases in the middle. In germline, CDR1 is MNHEY, CDR2 SMNVEV (reference sequence). The CDR3 totals 16 residues. The CDR3 DNA reads as TGTGCCAGCAGCCGACGCGGAGATTCTTCCACCGGGGAGCTGTTTTTT. It specifies CASSRRGDSSTGELFF.

The chain is built from TRBV19 and TRBJ2-3, with D unresolved. V was clipped by 3 bases and J by 1 base, with 8 bases between them. The CDR3 sequence is 14 residues long. CDR1 is LNHDA, CDR2 SQIVND, per germline (reference sequence). CDR3 DNA: TGTGCCAGTAGTATTAAAGTAGGCACAGATACGCAGTATTTT. This translates into CASSIKVGTDTQYF.

This clonotype was observed at least ten times. The J gene is TRBJ1-5, the V gene TRBV28; D is ambiguous. V was trimmed by 7 bases and J by 2 bases, leaving 6 bases between them. The CDR3 is made up of 12 amino acids. The germline gives CDR1 MDHEN, CDR2 SYDVKM. CDR3 region: CASIRGNQPQHF. The CDR3 DNA is TGTGCCAGCATTCGGGGCAATCAGCCCCAGCATTTT.

This clonotype occurred a few times. A much larger clone is a single base away; this may be a read error. The rearrangement joins TRBV20-1 to TRBJ2-7; no clear D. This CDR3 spans 14 amino acids. Germline assignment: CDR1 DFQATT and CDR2 SNEGSKA (reference sequence). CDR3 sequence (DNA): TGCAGTGCTAGACAGGTTATGAGCTCCTACAAGCAGTACTTC. Residues: CSARQVMSSYKQYF.

The chain's CDR3 is CASSRQGMYQETQYF. The CDR3 DNA is TGCGCCAGCAGCCGGCAGGGAATGTACCAAGAGACCCAGTACTTC. This chain connects TRBV4-1 to TRBJ2-5; maybe TRBD1 (5 bases). The CDR3 has 15 residues. V lost 4 bases to trimming and J lost 0 bases, with 12 bases between them. Germline V gene lookup returns CDR1 MGHRA and CDR2 YSYEKL.

This clonotype was counted at least ten times. This chain connects TRBV11-2 to TRBJ2-7, with D hard to call. The CDR3 totals 13 residues. Germline V CDR1 and CDR2: SGHAT, FQNNGV. V was trimmed by 4 bases and J by 3 bases, leaving 10 bases between them. The DNA for the CDR3 is TGTGCCAGCAGCTGGGAAAGGTACTACGAGCAGTACTTC. This gives the protein CASSWERYYEQYF.

The chain combines TRBV7-9 with TRBJ1-2; the D is unclear. Germline CDR1 reads SEHNR; CDR2 reads FQNEAQ (reference sequence). V was cut by 5 bases and J by 0 bases, with 13 bases left in between. CDR3 length: 15 amino acids. CDR3 in DNA: TGTGCCAGCAGCGTCAGGCCAGCCCCTAACTATGGCTACACCTTC. Amino acids: CASSVRPAPNYGYTF.

The sample holds many counts of this clonotype. This sequence joins TRBV19 and TRBJ1-1; 7 bases line up with TRBD1. Trimming at V came to 6 bases and at J to 7 bases, leaving 11 bases not matched to a gene. This CDR3 region has 14 residues. The germline gives CDR1 LNHDA, CDR2 SQIVND (reference sequence). The CDR3 is CASRGRTGRREAFF. In nucleotides, the CDR3 is TGTGCCAGTAGAGGGAGGACAGGCCGACGTGAAGCTTTCTTT.

This clonotype has more than one count but fewer than ten. J is TRBJ1-5 and V is TRBV4-1; unclear D gene. Looked up from germline, CDR1 is MGHRA and CDR2 is YSYEKL. V dropped 1 base and J dropped 0 bases, with 7 bases sitting between them. The CDR3 loop spans 15 amino acids. The CDR3 region is CASSQAPYSNQPQHF. CDR3 nucleotide sequence: TGCGCCAGCAGCCAAGCTCCGTATAGCAATCAGCCCCAGCATTTT.

The genes are TRBV6-1 and TRBJ2-7; 9 bases agree with TRBD2. The CDR3 loop spans 13 amino acids. From germline, CDR1 is MNHNS and CDR2 SASEGT. V lost 6 bases to trimming and J lost 5 bases; unmatched junction nucleotides: 5. Here the CDR3 DNA reads TGTGCCAGCAGGAGGGGACTAGCCAACGAGCAGTACTTC. It yields the protein CASRRGLANEQYF.

This clonotype has just a few counts. The chain is built from TRBV5-1 and TRBJ2-1; 7 nucleotides line up with TRBD2. CDR3 length: 13 residues. Germline CDR1 is SGHRS and CDR2 is YFSETQ. Germline trimming cut 0 bases from V and 9 bases from J; bases unmatched to any gene: 3. The CDR3 sequence is CASSLGPGGEQFF. In DNA form, the CDR3 reads TGCGCCAGCAGCTTGGGCCCGGGGGGTGAGCAGTTCTTC.

In this sample, this clonotype turned up a few times. The CDR3 region has the DNA TGTGCCAGCACCGAAACATTTGGGCGGGGACAGGTCGCCGCGAGCAATCAGCCCCAGCATTTT. It translates to CASTETFGRGQVAASNQPQHF. V and J are TRBV12-3 or TRBV12-4 and TRBJ1-5, with TRBD1 identical over 8 bases. V lost 7 bases to trimming and J lost 1 base; unmatched junction nucleotides: 24. CDR3 length: 21 amino acids.